One sample yielded the 12 T cell receptor beta chains listed below, sequenced in a study of blood T cell repertoires in COVID-19. TCRdb's copy holds only in-frame clones and misses some; the assay was immunoSEQ multiplex PCR. Of 250,000 to 300,000 clones detected, approximately 83% appear once; the ten largest clones hold 11%. Sequencing was done on a sample of peripheral blood. The receptor source for this set is a woman aged 70-85 years with acute or convalescent COVID-19.

The V gene is TRBV4-2, the J gene TRBJ1-1; D remains ambiguous. This CDR3 region has 15 residues. The V end lost 3 bases, the J end lost 1 base, and 12 bases lay between the germline ends. Per germline, CDR1 LGHNA and CDR2 YNFKEQ. The CDR3 DNA is TGTGCCAGCAGCCATTCCGCGAATGGGAACACTGAAGCTTTCTTT. As protein: CASSHSANGNTEAFF.

This rearrangement joins TRBV3-1 (or the pseudogene TRBV3-2) to TRBJ1-3; TRBD1 aligns across 11 bases. Germline CDR1 is LGHDT and CDR2 is YNNKEL (reference sequence). This CDR3 is 14 amino acids long. V lost 4 bases and J lost 7; bases outside the gene matches: 3. CDR3 region: CASSPGQGENTIYF. CDR3 DNA: TGTGCCAGCAGCCCGGGACAGGGGGAGAACACCATATATTTT.

This clone was recorded once. The V call is TRBV28, the J call TRBJ2-2, with 8 nucleotides matching TRBD1. The CDR3 consists of 15 residues. Germline V lookup: CDR1 MDHEN, CDR2 SYDVKM. The V and J ends lost 6 bases and 4 bases, in that order; junction bases with no gene match: 7. CDR3 sequence: CASSRQGLGTGELFF. DNA of the CDR3: TGTGCCAGCAGCCGACAGGGGCTAGGCACCGGGGAGCTGTTTTTT. The full variable domain, in which reference TRBV28 and TRBJ2-2 provide the parts outside the CDR3, is DVKVTQSSRYLVKRTGEKVFLECVQDMDHENMFWYRQDPGLGLRLIYFSYDVKMKEKGDIPEGYSVSREKKERFSLILESASTNQTSMYLCASSRQGLGTGELFFGEGSRLTVL.

The chain links TRBV12-2 to TRBJ2-5; the DNA was not used to check the table's D call, TRBD1. TRBV12-2 is tagged as a pseudogene. This CDR3 is built from 16 residues. The CDR3 reads CASRLQGQGKDETQYF. The CDR3 DNA reads TGTGCAAGTCGCTTACAGGGACAGGGGAAGGATGAGACCCAGTACTTC.

The gene calls are TRBV7-2 and TRBJ1-5, with D tentatively TRBD1 (5 bases). Germline CDR1 is SGHTA and CDR2 is FQGNSA. This CDR3 has 14 residues. The germline V and J ends were trimmed by 1 base and 11 bases, with 15 bases remaining between them. The CDR3 here is CASSLVSGSRTQHF. The CDR3 bases are TGTGCCAGCAGCTTAGTTTCAGGGTCAAGAACCCAGCATTTT.

The V call is TRBV2, the J call TRBJ2-5, with 10 bases matching TRBD1. Losses at the gene ends were 7 bases for V and 5 bases for J; bases not matched to a gene: 10. This CDR3 region has 15 residues. Germline values: CDR1 SNHLY, CDR2 FYNNEI. The CDR3 here is CASTRDRGRGETQYF. The CDR3 DNA is TGTGCCAGCACCCGCGACAGGGGGCGCGGGGAGACCCAGTACTTC.

In this sample, this clone turned up a few times. The chain recombines TRBV12-3 or TRBV12-4 with TRBJ1-1; D is uncertain. Trimming shortened V by 8 bases and J by 0 bases, and 10 bases separated the two germline ends. This CDR3 contains 13 residues. CDR3 in amino acids: CASGPTVNTEAFF. The CDR3 DNA follows: TGTGCCAGCGGCCCAACAGTGAACACTGAAGCTTTCTTT.

The rearrangement links TRBV5-4 to TRBJ1-2, with a tentative D call TRBD1 (6 bases). CDR1 is SGHNT, CDR2 YYREEE, per germline (reference sequence). V lost 2 bases and J lost 1, with 12 bases in between. There are 15 residues in the CDR3. CDR3 loop: CASSLDRTVNYGYTF. The DNA for the CDR3 is TGTGCCAGCAGCTTAGACAGGACCGTTAACTATGGCTACACCTTC. Full variable domain (remainder filled in from reference TRBV5-4 and TRBJ1-2): ETGVTQSPTHLIKTRGQQVTLRCSSQSGHNTVSWYQQALGQGPQFIFQYYREEENGRGNFPPRFSGLQFPNYSSELNVNALELDDSALYLCASSLDRTVNYGYTFGSGTRLTVV.

The V and J genes are TRBV3-1 (or the pseudogene TRBV3-2) and TRBJ2-1, with a tentative D call TRBD1 (6 bases). The V gene lost 4 bases and the J gene lost 10 bases, with 11 bases spanning the gap. Germline CDR1 reads LGHDT; CDR2 reads YNNKEL (reference sequence). This CDR3 region has 12 residues. The CDR3 DNA follows: TGTGCCAGCAGCCGAACAGGGTTCGAGCAGTTCTTC. Translated: CASSRTGFEQFF.

The chain has TRBV14 and TRBJ2-1, with 7 bases that match TRBD2. The CDR3 spans 18 residues. V trimming: 1 base; J trimming: 2 bases; junction bases outside the gene matches: 11. CDR1 and CDR2 (germline): SGHDN, FVKESK. The CDR3 loop reads CASSQGARASGTYNEQFF. CDR3 coding DNA: TGTGCCAGCAGCCAAGGGGCCCGGGCTAGCGGTACCTACAATGAGCAGTTCTTC.

This rearrangement joins TRBV18 to TRBJ2-1, with D perhaps TRBD1 (5 bases). CDR1 is KGHSH, CDR2 LQKENI, per germline. V lost 4 bases and J 0 bases, leaving 10 bases between the germline ends. The CDR3 consists of 15 residues. As DNA, the CDR3 is TGTGCCAGCTCACTTACAGGAATCTCCTACAATGAGCAGTTCTTC. The encoded protein is CASSLTGISYNEQFF.

The chain joins TRBV6-1 to TRBJ1-4; D call uncertain. Trimming took off 1 base at V and 3 bases at J, with 6 bases between the two ends. Germline CDR1 MNHNS, CDR2 SASEGT. This CDR3 has 14 residues. CDR3 in DNA: TGTGCCAGCAGTGAAGGGGGAGCTAATGAAAAACTGTTTTTT. It yields the protein CASSEGGANEKLFF.